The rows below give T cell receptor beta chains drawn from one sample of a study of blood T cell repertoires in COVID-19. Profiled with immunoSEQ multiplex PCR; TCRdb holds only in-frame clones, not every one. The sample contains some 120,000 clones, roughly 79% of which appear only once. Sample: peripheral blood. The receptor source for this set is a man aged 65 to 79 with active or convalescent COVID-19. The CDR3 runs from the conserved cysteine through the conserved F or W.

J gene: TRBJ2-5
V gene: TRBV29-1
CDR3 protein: CSATTGNRQETQYF

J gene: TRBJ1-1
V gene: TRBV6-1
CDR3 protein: CASSETGEGRTEAFF

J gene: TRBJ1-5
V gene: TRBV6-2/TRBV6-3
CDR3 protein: CASSYYRRDQPQHF

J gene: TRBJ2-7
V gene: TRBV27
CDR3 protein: CASSSAGPSYEQYF

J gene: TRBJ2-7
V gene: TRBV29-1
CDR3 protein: CSTRDNSYEQYF

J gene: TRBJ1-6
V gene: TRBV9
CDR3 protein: CASSVGDRPNSPLHF

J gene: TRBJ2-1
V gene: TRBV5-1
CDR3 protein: CASSKGLADNNEQFF

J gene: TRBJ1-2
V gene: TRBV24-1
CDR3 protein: CATSGSGGGYGYTF

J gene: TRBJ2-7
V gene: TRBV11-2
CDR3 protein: CASSSISYEQYF

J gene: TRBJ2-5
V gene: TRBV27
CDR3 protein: CASSLRGGETQYF

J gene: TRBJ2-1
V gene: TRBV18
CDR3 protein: CASSRDSTENEQFF